This TCR beta chain came from a study of blood T cell repertoires in COVID-19. Enrollees, about 18 to 90 years old, lived in 20 to 25 US areas. Donors were grouped by their self-reported clinical history. This clone was observed a single time. Sequencing was performed with immunoSEQ multiplex PCR; in TCRdb, only in-frame clones are kept and a portion is missing. The table includes about 200,000 clones, about 85% detected once. Deletions cut 5 bases from V and 4 bases from J, with 12 bases between. This CDR3 spans 13 amino acids. Germline-derived CDR1 and CDR2 are LNHDA and SQIVND (reference sequence). Sequenced material: PBMCs or T cells enriched from blood (not recorded which). The chain carries TRBV19 and TRBJ2-7, with D perhaps matching TRBD2 (6 bases). The TCR originated in a middle-aged man who had recovered from COVID-19. The CDR3 DNA reads as TGTGCCAGTAGTGGTAGCGGAGTATACGAGCAGTACTTC. Its translation is CASSGSGVYEQYF.